The rows below give T cell receptor beta chains drawn from one sample of a study of shared clonotypes between healthy human individuals. Sequencing used immunoSEQ multiplex PCR; TCRdb keeps in-frame clones, though not all of them. In the table there are fewer than 2.5 million clones, more than 85% of which are singletons. The sample consisted of naive CD4+ T cells from PBMCs. These TCRs come from a man between 18 and 29 years old in good health. Some clones in this sample may be carry-over from other donors' samples. Each CDR3 is given with its conserved first and last residue. The D gene is left open where the match is weak.

V	D	J	DNA	CDR3
TRBV14	NA	TRBJ1-1	TGTGCCAGCAGCTCCGGGGGAAGGACTGAAGCTTTCTTT	CASSSGGRTEAFF
TRBV18	TRBD2	TRBJ2-4	TGTGCCAGCTCACCACCTCAAAACGGGAGGGGGGGCATTCAGTACTTC	CASSPPQNGRGGIQYF
TRBV5-1	TRBD2	TRBJ2-4	TGCGCCAGCAGCTTGGACCCCCGGTCTAGCGGGTGGGTAAACATTCAGTACTTC	CASSLDPRSSGWVNIQYF
TRBV18	TRBD1	TRBJ2-6	TGTGCCAGCTCACCAAGCATTTTACAGGGGGCGGACGTCCTGACTTTC	CASSPSILQGADVLTF
TRBV7-9	TRBD2	TRBJ2-3	TGTGCCAGCAGCCCCCGACCGTCTACTAGCGGGAAAGGGGATACGCAGTATTTT	CASSPRPSTSGKGDTQYF
TRBV4-3	TRBD2	TRBJ2-3	TGCGCCAGCAGCCTCGCGAGTGGCGGGAGGGGCACAGATACGCAGTATTTT	CASSLASGGRGTDTQYF
TRBV5-6	TRBD2	TRBJ2-4	TGTGCCAGCAGCTTACTAGCGGGAGTTTCAGCCAAAAACATTCAGTACTTC	CASSLLAGVSAKNIQYF
TRBV5-1	TRBD2	TRBJ2-7	TGCGCCAGCAGCTTGGCTTCCGACGGGACTACCGCAGTGTACGAGCAGTACTTC	CASSLASDGTTAVYEQYF
TRBV6-1	TRBD1	TRBJ1-2	TGTGCCAGCAGTGAAATGCAGGGGGCGGGCTATGGCTACACCTTC	CASSEMQGAGYGYTF
TRBV4-3	NA	TRBJ2-7	TGCGCCAGCAGCCAGACCCGGGCAACATCCTACGAGCAGTACTTC	CASSQTRATSYEQYF
TRBV5-1	TRBD1	TRBJ2-4	TGCGCCAGCAGCTTGGCGGGACAGGGGGCAGGAAACATTCAGTACTTC	CASSLAGQGAGNIQYF
TRBV19	TRBD1	TRBJ2-7	TGTGCCAGTAGCCAGCAGGGGGTTGGGGAGCAGTACTTC	CASSQQGVGEQYF
TRBV11-2	NA	TRBJ2-1	TGTGCCAGCAGCTTAGAACTAGTCGATGAGCAGTTCTTC	CASSLELVDEQFF
TRBV5-1	TRBD2	TRBJ2-1	TGCGCCAGCAGCCCGGGACTAGCGGGAGATAATGAGCAGTTCTTC	CASSPGLAGDNEQFF
TRBV2	TRBD1	TRBJ1-1	TGTGCCAGCAGTGGTTCCCCAGGGGGCTCGACTGAAGCTTTCTTT	CASSGSPGGSTEAFF
TRBV18	NA	TRBJ2-6	TGTGCCAGCTCACTAAGAGAACAGGGAGACCTTTCTGGGGCCAACGTCCTGACTTTC	CASSLREQGDLSGANVLTF
TRBV11-2	TRBD1	TRBJ2-7	TGTGCCAGCAGCTTAGTCTCTTGGGACAGGACCTACGAGCAGTACTTC	CASSLVSWDRTYEQYF
TRBV2	TRBD1	TRBJ1-2	TGTGCCAGCAGCCCCGACAGGGGCGACTATGGCTACACCTTC	CASSPDRGDYGYTF
TRBV7-8	TRBD1	TRBJ2-3	TGTGCCAGCAGCCAAGTTGGACAGGGATACACAGATACGCAGTATTTT	CASSQVGQGYTDTQYF
TRBV5-4	NA	TRBJ1-1	TGTGCCAGCAGCCCGAGGGTAGGACGAACAAACACTGAAGCTTTCTTT	CASSPRVGRTNTEAFF
TRBV19	NA	TRBJ2-2	TGTGCCAGTAGTACAGGCCAGGGTTGGACCGGGGAGCTGTTTTTT	CASSTGQGWTGELFF
TRBV6-5	TRBD2	TRBJ2-3	TGTGCCAGCAGTTCCATAGCGGGAGGAAGCACAGATACGCAGTATTTT	CASSSIAGGSTDTQYF
TRBV7-2	NA	TRBJ2-7	TGTGCCAGCAGCTTACACAGGGAATCCTACGAGCAGTACTTC	CASSLHRESYEQYF
TRBV28	NA	TRBJ1-2	TGTGCCAGCAGTTTAGGGGCTAACTATGGCTACACCTTC	CASSLGANYGYTF
TRBV28	TRBD2	TRBJ2-5	TGTGCCAGCAGTCCGCTAGCGGGCGCCGCCCGAAACCAAGAGACCCAGTACTTC	CASSPLAGAARNQETQYF
TRBV11-2	NA	TRBJ1-5	TGTGCCAGCAGCTTAGCCCCCCGGGGCCCTCGGGATCAGCCCCAGCATTTT	CASSLAPRGPRDQPQHF
TRBV30	NA	TRBJ2-3	TGCGCACTGGGGGGGGCGCCCACAGATACGCAGTATTTT	CALGGAPTDTQYF
TRBV7-9	TRBD1	TRBJ1-1	TGTGCCAGCAGCTTAGGGCGGAATGACAGGGATGAAGCTTTCTTT	CASSLGRNDRDEAFF